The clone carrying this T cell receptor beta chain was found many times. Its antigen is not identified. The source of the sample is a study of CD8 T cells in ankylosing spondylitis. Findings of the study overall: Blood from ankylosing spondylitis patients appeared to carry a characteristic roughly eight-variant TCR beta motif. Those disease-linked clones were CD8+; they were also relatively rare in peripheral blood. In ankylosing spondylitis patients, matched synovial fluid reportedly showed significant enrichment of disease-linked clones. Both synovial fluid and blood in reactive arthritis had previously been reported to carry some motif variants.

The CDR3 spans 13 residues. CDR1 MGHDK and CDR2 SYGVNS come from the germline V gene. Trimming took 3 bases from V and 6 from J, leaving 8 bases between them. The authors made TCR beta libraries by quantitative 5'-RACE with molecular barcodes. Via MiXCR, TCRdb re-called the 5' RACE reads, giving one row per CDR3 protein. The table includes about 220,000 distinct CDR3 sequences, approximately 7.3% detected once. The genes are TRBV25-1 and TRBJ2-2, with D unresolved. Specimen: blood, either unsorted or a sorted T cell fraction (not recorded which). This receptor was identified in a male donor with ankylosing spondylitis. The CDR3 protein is CASSEPRPGELFF. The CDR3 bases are TGTGCCAGCAGTGAGCCAAGACCCGGGGAGCTGTTTTTT.